The rows below give T cell receptor beta chains drawn from one sample of a study of PD-1 blockade in classical Hodgkin lymphoma. Clones were sequenced by immunoSEQ multiplex PCR, and TCRdb holds only the in-frame ones, with some missing. The data contain around 34,000 clones, 90% of them seen just once; the ten biggest clones take up about 0.24%. The sequences come from CD4+ T cells from blood, collected at baseline. These receptor sequences come from a human donor with classical Hodgkin lymphoma. The CDR3 runs from the conserved cysteine through the conserved F or W.

>TRBV28|TRBJ2-7
CASSLSGGEPYF
>TRBV5-4|TRBJ2-1
CASSPGVRIEQFF
>TRBV30|TRBJ1-3
CAWSLTGSGNTIYF
>TRBV5-6|TRBJ2-2
CASSLPGEGSGELFF
>TRBV28|TRBJ1-2
CASSTVSGYTF
>TRBV30|TRBJ1-6
CAGSSGKIDSPLHF
>TRBV27|TRBJ1-2
CASSLSAGNYGYTF
>TRBV11-3|TRBJ2-2
CASSLARPGELFF
>TRBV14|TRBJ2-1
CASRQTGLPYNEQFF
>TRBV6-5|TRBJ1-5
CASSRSWDPGQPQHF
>TRBV10-1|TRBJ2-5
CASSESRQGETQYF
>TRBV6-5|TRBJ2-7
CASRRAYEQYF
>TRBV7-2|TRBJ1-3
CASSPPGGRGNTIYF
>TRBV19|TRBJ1-2
CASSINRAEGYTF
>TRBV6-5|TRBJ1-2
CASKDRVSYTF
>TRBV7-2|TRBJ1-2
CASSLDWRGADYGYTF
>TRBV30|TRBJ2-1
CAWSFLTSGNYNEQFF
>TRBV29-1|TRBJ2-7
CSVGAIYEQYF
>TRBV5-5|TRBJ1-4
CASSLSQLGNEKLFF
>TRBV7-3|TRBJ2-7
CASSPEGHYEQYF
>TRBV6-1|TRBJ1-3
CASTEQGNTIYF
>TRBV10-1|TRBJ2-2
CATFGSVTGELFF
>TRBV9|TRBJ1-1
CASSLFQGDTEAFF
>TRBV5-1|TRBJ1-2
CASSLGGSDHYGYTF
>TRBV7-6|TRBJ2-3
CASSLSTDTDTQYF
>TRBV2|TRBJ2-7
CASKEYWGEQYF